The present TCR beta chain was sequenced within a study of read filtering for tumor transcriptome and immune sequencing. Study context: Patients were around 17 male and 13 to 15 female, mean age approximately 60 years, range roughly 45 to 85. By R-ISS, stages I, II and III held 8, 16 and 7 patients.

CDR1 KGHSH and CDR2 LQKENI come from the germline V gene. The CDR3 is 14 residues long. Study conclusions and caveats: RNA-seq captured clonotypes less deeply and reliably than IR-seq.

From roughly 0.4 ug of RNA, a library with molecular barcoded alpha/delta and beta/gamma adaptors was made. TCRdb ran MiXCR on the reads and lists one entry per CDR3 protein. Of 25,000 to 35,000 distinct CDR3 sequences in the sample, roughly 20% were seen once. Turning to this clonotype: Its antigen is as yet unknown. A much larger clone is a single base away; this may be a read error.

This chain connects TRBV18 to TRBJ2-5, with unresolved D. This receptor was taken from a donor aged 40 or over with multiple myeloma. Sample: a population of CD138-negative cells sorted from bone marrow. CDR3 nucleotides: TGTGCCCGCTCACCACCGTCCACACAAGAGACCCAGTACTTC. Protein product: CARSPPSTQETQYF. Drawing the rest from reference TRBV18 and TRBJ2-5, the complete variable domain is NAGVMQNPRHLVRRRGQEARLRCSPMKGHSHVYWYRQLPEEGLKFMVYLQKENIIDESGMPKERFSAEFPKEGPSILRIQQVVRGDSAAYFCARSPPSTQETQYFGPGTRLLVL.